The entry below describes one T cell receptor beta chain. From germline, CDR1 is LNHDA and CDR2 SQIVND (reference sequence). Trimming removed 9 bases at V and 0 bases at J, with 9 bases between. This CDR3 is built from 13 residues. MiXCR, run by TCRdb on the reads, gives a single entry per CDR3 protein. Of roughly 720,000 distinct CDR3 sequences in the sample, roughly 36% were seen once. The data were taken from a study of T cell repertoires in cytomegalovirus infection. The chain is built from TRBV19 and TRBJ2-1, with D possibly TRBD2 on 5 matching bases. This TCR was recovered from a human donor in good health (CMV status not recorded). Some clones in this sample may be carry-over from other donors' samples. Sequences were obtained from PBMCs. The chain's CDR3 is CASRTPSYNEQFF. DNA of the CDR3: TGTGCCAGCCGGACTCCCTCCTACAATGAGCAGTTCTTC.